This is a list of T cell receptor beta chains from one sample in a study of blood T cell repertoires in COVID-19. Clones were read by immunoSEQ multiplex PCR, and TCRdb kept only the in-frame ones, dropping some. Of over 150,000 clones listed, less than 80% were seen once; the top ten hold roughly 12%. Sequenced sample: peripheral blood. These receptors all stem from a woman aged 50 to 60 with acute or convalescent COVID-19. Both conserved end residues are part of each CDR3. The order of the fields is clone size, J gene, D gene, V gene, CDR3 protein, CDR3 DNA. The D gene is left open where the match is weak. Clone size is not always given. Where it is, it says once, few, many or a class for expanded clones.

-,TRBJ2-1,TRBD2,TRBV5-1,CASSFNPLGLAGKNEQFF,TGCGCCAGCAGCTTCAACCCTTTGGGACTAGCGGGGAAGAATGAGCAGTTCTTC
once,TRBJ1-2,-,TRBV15,CATSSLSDSPDGYTF,TGTGCCACCAGCTCCCTTTCGGACAGTCCAGATGGCTACACCTTC
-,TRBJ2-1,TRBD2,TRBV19,CASSRTSGGRNEQFF,TGTGCCAGTAGTCGGACTAGCGGGGGCAGGAATGAGCAGTTCTTC
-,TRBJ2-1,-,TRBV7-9,CASSSASRGSEQFF,TGTGCCAGCAGCTCTGCCTCCCGTGGGAGTGAGCAGTTCTTC
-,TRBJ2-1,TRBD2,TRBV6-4,CASSDSGLASMEQFF,TGTGCCAGCAGTGACTCAGGACTAGCTTCCATGGAGCAGTTCTTC
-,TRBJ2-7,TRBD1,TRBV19,CASSIRDRGRDEQYF,TGTGCCAGTAGTATAAGGGACAGGGGTCGTGACGAGCAGTACTTC
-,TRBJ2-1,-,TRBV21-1,CASSKAVSGNEQFF,TGTGCCAGCAGCAAAGCCGTTTCGGGGAATGAGCAGTTCTTC
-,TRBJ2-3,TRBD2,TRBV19,CASRTAGEGTDTQYF,TGTGCCAGTAGGACAGCGGGGGAGGGAACAGATACGCAGTATTTT
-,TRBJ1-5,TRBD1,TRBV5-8,CASSRDRGSNQPQHF,TGTGCCAGCAGCCGTGACAGGGGTAGCAATCAGCCCCAGCATTTT
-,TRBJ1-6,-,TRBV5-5,CASSLDRSSPLHF,TGTGCCAGCAGCTTGGACAGGAGTTCACCCCTCCACTTT
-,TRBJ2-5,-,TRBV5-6,CASSLYSSSTQYF,TGTGCCAGCAGCTTGTACAGCTCCTCGACCCAGTACTTC
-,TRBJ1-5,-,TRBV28,CASSSPQGRGQPQHF,TGTGCCAGCAGTTCCCCACAGGGAAGGGGCCAGCCCCAGCATTTT
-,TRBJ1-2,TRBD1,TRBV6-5,CASSRTGGRGYTF,TGTGCCAGCAGCCGTACAGGGGGCCGAGGCTACACCTTC
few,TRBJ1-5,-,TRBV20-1,CSASDGFNINQPQHF,TGCAGTGCTAGTGACGGGTTTAACATCAATCAGCCCCAGCATTTT
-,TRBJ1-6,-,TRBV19,CASSPGQYNSPLHF,TGTGCCAGTAGTCCTGGACAGTATAATTCACCCCTCCACTTT
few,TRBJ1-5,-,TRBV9,CASSQSGGNQPQHF,TGTGCCAGCAGCCAATCCGGGGGGAATCAGCCCCAGCATTTT
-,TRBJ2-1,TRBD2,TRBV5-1,CASSFQAGYNEQFF,TGCGCCAGCAGCTTCCAAGCGGGGTACAATGAGCAGTTCTTC
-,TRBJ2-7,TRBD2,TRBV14,CASSPGGRVSPYEQYF,TGTGCCAGCAGCCCGGGGGGGAGGGTAAGCCCCTACGAGCAGTACTTC
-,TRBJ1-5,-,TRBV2,CASSLTGPYSNQPQHF,TGTGCCAGCAGTCTCACAGGGCCCTATAGCAATCAGCCCCAGCATTTT
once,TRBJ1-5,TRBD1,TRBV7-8,CASSLDGTEHQPQHF,TGTGCCAGCAGCTTAGACGGGACAGAGCATCAGCCCCAGCATTTT
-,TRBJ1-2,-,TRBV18,CASSPYQGTNYGYTF,TGTGCCAGCTCACCTTATCAGGGGACTAACTATGGCTACACCTTC
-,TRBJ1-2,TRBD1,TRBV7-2,CASSLGQTHYGYTF,TGTGCCAGCAGCCTGGGACAGACACACTATGGCTACACCTTC